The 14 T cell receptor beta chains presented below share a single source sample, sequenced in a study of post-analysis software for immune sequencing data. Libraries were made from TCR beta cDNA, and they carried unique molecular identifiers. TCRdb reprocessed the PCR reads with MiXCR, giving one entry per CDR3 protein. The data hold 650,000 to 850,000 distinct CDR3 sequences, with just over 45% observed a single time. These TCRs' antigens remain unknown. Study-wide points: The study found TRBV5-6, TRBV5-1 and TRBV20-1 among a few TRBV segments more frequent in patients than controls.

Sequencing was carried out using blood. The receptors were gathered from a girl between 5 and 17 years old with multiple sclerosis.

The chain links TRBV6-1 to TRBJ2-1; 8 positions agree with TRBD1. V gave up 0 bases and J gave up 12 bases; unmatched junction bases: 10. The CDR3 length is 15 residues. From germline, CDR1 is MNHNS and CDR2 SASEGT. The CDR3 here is CASSEAGSDRVGQFF. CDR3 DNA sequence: TGTGCCAGCAGTGAAGCTGGCTCGGACAGGGTTGGGCAGTTCTTC.

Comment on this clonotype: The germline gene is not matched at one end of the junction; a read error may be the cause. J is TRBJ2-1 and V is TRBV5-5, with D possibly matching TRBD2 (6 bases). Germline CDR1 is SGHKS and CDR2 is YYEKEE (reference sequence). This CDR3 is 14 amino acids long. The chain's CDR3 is CASTLGGVGNEQFF. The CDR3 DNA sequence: TGTGCCAGCACCTTGGGGGGAGTGGGCAATGAGCAGTTCTTC.

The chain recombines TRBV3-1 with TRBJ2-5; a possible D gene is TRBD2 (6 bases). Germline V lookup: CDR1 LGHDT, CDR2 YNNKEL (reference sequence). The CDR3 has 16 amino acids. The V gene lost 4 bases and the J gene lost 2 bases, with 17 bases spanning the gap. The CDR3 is CASSPLEEEGQETQYF. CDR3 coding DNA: TGTGCCAGCAGCCCTCTGGAGGAGGAGGGGCAAGAGACCCAGTACTTC.

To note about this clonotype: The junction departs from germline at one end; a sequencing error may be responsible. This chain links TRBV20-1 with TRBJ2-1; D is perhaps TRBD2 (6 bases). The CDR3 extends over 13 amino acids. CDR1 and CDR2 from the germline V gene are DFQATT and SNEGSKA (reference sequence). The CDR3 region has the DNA TGCAGTGCTAACCCAACTAGCTACTATGAGCAGTTCTTC. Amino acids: CSANPTSYYEQFF.

The CDR3 DNA is TGTGCCAGCAGGGAAACAGGACCCAATCAGCCCCAGCATTTT. It yields the protein CASRETGPNQPQHF. This sequence joins TRBV28 and TRBJ1-5, with TRBD1 as a possible D gene (5 bases). Germline assignment: CDR1 MDHEN and CDR2 SYDVKM. CDR3 length equals 14 residues. V was clipped by 6 bases and J by 3 bases, with 12 bases between them.

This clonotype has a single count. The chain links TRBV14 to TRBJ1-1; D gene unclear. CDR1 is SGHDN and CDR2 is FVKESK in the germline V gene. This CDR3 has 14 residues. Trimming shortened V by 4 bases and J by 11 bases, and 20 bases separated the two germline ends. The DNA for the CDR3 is TGTGCCAGCAGCCCCCTTAGCACCGTCGAAGAGGCTTTCTTT. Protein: CASSPLSTVEEAFF.

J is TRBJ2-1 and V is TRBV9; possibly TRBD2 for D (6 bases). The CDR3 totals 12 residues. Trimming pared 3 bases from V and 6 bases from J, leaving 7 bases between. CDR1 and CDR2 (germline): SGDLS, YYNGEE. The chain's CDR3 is CASSGSGNEQFF. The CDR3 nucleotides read TGTGCCAGCAGCGGTAGCGGCAATGAGCAGTTCTTC.

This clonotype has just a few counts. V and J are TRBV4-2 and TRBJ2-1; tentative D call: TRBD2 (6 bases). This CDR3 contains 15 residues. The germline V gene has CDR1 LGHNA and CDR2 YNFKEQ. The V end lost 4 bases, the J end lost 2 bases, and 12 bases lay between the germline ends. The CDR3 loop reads CASSPGLLTYNEQFF. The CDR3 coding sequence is TGTGCCAGCAGCCCGGGACTGCTAACCTACAATGAGCAGTTCTTC.

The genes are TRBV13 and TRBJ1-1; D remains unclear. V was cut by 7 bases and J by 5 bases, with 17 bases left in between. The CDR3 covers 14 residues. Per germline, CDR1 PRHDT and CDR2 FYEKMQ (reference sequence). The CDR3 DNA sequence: TGTGCCAGCACCTACCGTGGGGAGAGGACTGAAGCTTTCTTT. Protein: CASTYRGERTEAFF.

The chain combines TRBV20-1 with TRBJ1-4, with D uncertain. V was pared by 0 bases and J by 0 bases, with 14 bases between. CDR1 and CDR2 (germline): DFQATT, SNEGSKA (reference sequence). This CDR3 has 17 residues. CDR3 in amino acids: CSARDLPGTPTNEKLFF. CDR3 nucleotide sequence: TGCAGTGCTAGAGATCTCCCAGGAACTCCAACTAATGAAAAACTGTTTTTT.

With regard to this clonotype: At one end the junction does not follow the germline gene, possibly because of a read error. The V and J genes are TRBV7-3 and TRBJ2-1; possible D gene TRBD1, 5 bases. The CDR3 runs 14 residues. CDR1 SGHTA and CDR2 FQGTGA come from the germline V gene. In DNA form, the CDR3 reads TGTGCCAGCAGCCAAGGGGCCTCGGACAATAAGCAGTTCTTC. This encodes CASSQGASDNKQFF.

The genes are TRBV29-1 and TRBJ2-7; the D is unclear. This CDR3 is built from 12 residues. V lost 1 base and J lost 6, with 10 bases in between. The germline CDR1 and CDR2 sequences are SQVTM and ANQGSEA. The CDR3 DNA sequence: TGCAGCGTTGAAGTCCGACCGTTCGAGCAGTACTTC. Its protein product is CSVEVRPFEQYF.

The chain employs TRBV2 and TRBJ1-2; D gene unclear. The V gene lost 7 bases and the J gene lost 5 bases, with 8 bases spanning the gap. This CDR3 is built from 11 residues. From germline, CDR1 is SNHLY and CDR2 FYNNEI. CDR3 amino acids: CASIQSYGYTF. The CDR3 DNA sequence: TGTGCCAGCATACAGAGTTATGGCTACACCTTC.

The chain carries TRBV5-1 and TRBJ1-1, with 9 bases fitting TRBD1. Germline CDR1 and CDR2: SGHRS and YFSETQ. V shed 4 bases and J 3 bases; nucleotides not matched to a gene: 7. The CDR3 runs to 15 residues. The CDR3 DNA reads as TGCGCCAGCAGCACGGACAGGGGTGCGGACACTGAAGCTTTCTTT. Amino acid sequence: CASSTDRGADTEAFF.